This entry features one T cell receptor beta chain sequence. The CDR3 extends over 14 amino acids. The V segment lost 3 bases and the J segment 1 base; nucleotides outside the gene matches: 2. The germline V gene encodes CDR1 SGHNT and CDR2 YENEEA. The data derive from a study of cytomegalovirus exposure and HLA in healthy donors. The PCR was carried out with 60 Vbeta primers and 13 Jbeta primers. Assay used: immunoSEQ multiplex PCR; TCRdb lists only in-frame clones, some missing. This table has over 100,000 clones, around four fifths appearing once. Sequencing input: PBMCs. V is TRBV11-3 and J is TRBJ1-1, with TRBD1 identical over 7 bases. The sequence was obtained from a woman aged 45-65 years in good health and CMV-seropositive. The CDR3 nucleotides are TGTGCCAGCAGCTTGACAGGGACGAACACTGAAGCTTTCTTT. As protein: CASSLTGTNTEAFF.